This TCR beta chain was recovered during a study of blood T cell repertoires in COVID-19. CDR1 and CDR2 from the germline V gene are MNHNY and SVGAGI (reference sequence). The CDR3 loop spans 14 amino acids. The trim removed 0 bases at V and 10 bases at J, leaving 5 bases unmatched. TCRdb's copy holds only in-frame clones and misses some; the assay was immunoSEQ multiplex PCR. The table lists about 54,000 clones, roughly 86% of them singletons. This chain uses TRBV6-6 with TRBJ2-1; 8 bases line up with TRBD2. Material: peripheral blood. The clonotype originates from a man aged 40-49 years with COVID-19, enrolled during active disease. The CDR3 region is CASSYSIGRGEQFF. The CDR3 bases are TGTGCCAGCAGTTACTCGATCGGGAGGGGCGAGCAGTTCTTC.